Below, one T cell receptor (beta chain) is given with its context. The junction had 6 bases not matched to a gene; V was cut back by 5 bases and J by 1 base. CDR1 SEHNR and CDR2 FQNEAQ come from the germline V gene (reference sequence). The CDR3 consists of 16 residues. This entry is derived from a study of T cell changes during pregnancy in multiple sclerosis. Measured with immunoSEQ multiplex PCR; TCRdb has only the in-frame clones, and not every one. This sample carries around 80,000 clones, about 91% of them seen once, and the ten largest clones take 2.6%. The sample here was peripheral blood, taken before pregnancy. This chain connects TRBV7-9 to TRBJ2-1; TRBD2 matches 9 bases. The sequence derives from a female donor with multiple sclerosis, enrolled in a pregnancy study. The CDR3 sequence is CASSVVAGVSYNEQFF. CDR3 coding DNA: TGTGCCAGCAGCGTTGTAGCGGGAGTTTCCTACAATGAGCAGTTCTTC. Supplemented by reference TRBV7-9 and TRBJ2-1, the full variable domain reads DTGVSQNPRHKITKRGQNVTFRCDPISEHNRLYWYRQTLGQGPEFLTYFQNEAQLEKSRLLSDRFSAERPKGSFSTLEIQRTEQGDSAMYLCASSVVAGVSYNEQFFGPGTRLTVL.